This T cell receptor (beta chain) is from a study of shared clonotypes between healthy human individuals. Study conclusions and caveats: Naive CD4 clonotypes overlapped across a few donors at about 5.3%.

TCRdb's copy holds only in-frame clones and misses some; the assay was immunoSEQ multiplex PCR. The data contain fewer than 850,000 clones, 72% of them seen just once; the ten biggest clones take up under 2%. From CD4+ cells came CD45RA+ naive and CD45RA-negative memory subsets. This CDR3 spans 14 amino acids. The V gene's germline CDR1 is MNHNY and CDR2 SVGAGI (reference sequence). The V end lost 0 bases, the J end lost 0 bases, and 6 bases lay between the germline ends. For this clone: Its antigen is undetermined.

This sequence originates from a woman aged 30 to 39 in good health. This chain links TRBV6-6 with TRBJ2-7; D unclear. The sample comprised memory CD4+ T cells sorted from blood. The sample's subset: CD45RA-negative fraction. CDR3: CASSYSTDSYEQYF. The CDR3 bases are TGTGCCAGCAGTTACTCTACGGACTCCTACGAGCAGTACTTC.